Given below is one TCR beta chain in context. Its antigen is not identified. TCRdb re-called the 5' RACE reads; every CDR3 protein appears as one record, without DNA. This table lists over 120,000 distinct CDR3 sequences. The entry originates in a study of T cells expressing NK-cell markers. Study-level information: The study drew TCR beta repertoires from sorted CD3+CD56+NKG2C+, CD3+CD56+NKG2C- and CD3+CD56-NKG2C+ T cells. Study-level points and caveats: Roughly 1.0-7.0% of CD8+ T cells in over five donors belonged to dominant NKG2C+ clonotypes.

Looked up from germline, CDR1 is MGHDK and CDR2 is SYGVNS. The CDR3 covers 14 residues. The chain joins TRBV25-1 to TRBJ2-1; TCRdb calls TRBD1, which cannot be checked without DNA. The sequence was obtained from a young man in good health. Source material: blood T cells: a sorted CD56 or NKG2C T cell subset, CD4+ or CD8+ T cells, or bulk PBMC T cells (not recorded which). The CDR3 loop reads CASSEYRGGDEQFF. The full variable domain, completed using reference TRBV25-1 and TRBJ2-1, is EADIYQTPRYLVIGTGKKITLECSQTMGHDKMYWYQQDPGMELHLIHYSYGVNSTEKGDLSSESTVSRIRTEHFPLTLESARPSHTSQYLCASSEYRGGDEQFFGPGTRLTVL.